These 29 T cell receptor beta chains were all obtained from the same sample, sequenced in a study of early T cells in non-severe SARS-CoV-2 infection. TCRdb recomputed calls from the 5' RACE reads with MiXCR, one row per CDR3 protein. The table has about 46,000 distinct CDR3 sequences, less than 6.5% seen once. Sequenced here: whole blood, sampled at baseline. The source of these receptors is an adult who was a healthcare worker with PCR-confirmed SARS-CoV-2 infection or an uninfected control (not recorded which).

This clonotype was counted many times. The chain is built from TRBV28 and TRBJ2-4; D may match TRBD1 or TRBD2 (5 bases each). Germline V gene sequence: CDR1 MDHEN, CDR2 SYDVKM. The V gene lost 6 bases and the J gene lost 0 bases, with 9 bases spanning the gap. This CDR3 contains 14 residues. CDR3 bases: TGTGCCAGCAGACCCGGGACAGCCAAAAACATTCAGTACTTC. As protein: CASRPGTAKNIQYF.

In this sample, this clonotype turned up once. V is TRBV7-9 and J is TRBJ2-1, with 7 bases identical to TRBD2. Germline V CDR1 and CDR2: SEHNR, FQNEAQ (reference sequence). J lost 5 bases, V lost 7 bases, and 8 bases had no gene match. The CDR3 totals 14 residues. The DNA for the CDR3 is TGTGCCAGCATACTCGCGGGGGTCCACAATGAGCAGTTCTTC. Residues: CASILAGVHNEQFF.

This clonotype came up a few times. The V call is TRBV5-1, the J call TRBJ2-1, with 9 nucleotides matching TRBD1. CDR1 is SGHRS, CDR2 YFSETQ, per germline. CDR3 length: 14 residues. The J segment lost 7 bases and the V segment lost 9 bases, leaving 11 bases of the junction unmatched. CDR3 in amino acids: CATHSGTGKNEQFF. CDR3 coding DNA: TGCGCCACCCACTCCGGGACAGGGAAGAATGAGCAGTTCTTC.

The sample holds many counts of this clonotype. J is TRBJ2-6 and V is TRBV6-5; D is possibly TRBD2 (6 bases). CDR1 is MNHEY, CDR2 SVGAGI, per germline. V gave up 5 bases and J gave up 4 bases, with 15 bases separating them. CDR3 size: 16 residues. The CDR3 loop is CASSLTGRSGANVLTF. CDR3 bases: TGTGCCAGCAGTCTTACGGGGAGGTCAGGGGCCAACGTCCTGACTTTC.

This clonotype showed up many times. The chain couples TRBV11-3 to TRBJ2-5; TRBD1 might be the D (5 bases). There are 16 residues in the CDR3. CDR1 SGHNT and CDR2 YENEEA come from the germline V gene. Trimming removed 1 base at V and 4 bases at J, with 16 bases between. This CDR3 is CASSLGSQGSVETQYF. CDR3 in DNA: TGTGCCAGCAGCTTAGGTTCCCAGGGATCGGTAGAGACCCAGTACTTC.

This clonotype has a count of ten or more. The CDR3 DNA is TGTGCCAGCAGCTTCCCTCAAGGAAAAGACAATGAGCAGTTCTTC. This gives the protein CASSFPQGKDNEQFF. J is TRBJ2-1 and V is TRBV7-9, with D hard to call. This CDR3 is built from 15 residues. V gave up 3 bases and J gave up 5 bases, with 14 bases separating them. The germline V gene has CDR1 SEHNR and CDR2 FQNEAQ (reference sequence).

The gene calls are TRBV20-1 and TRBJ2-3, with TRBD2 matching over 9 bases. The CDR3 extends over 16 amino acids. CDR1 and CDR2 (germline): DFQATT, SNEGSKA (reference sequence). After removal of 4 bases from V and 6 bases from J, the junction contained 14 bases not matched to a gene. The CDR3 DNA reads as TGCAGTGCTAACGGACTAGCGTCCCCCGGGGGGGATACGCAGTATTTT. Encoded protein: CSANGLASPGGDTQYF.

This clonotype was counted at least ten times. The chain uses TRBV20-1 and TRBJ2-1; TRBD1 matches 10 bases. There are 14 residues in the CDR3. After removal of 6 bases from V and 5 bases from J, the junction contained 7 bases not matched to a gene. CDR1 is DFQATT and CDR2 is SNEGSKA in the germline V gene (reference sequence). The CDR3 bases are TGCAGTGCCCTGACAGGGGGCAAGGACAATGAGCAGTTCTTC. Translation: CSALTGGKDNEQFF.

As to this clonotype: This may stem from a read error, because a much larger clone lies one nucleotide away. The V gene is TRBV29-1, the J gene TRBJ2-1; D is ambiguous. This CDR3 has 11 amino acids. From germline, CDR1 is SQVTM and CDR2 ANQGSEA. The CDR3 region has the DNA TGCGGCGTTGATTCGGTCAGGGAGCAGTTCTTC. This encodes CGVDSVREQFF.

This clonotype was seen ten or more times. Written as DNA, the CDR3 is TGCGCCAGCAGCTTGGTGGGCGATCCGCGCACAGATACGCAGTATTTT. Residues: CASSLVGDPRTDTQYF. The V call is TRBV5-1, the J call TRBJ2-3; D is undetermined. CDR1 and CDR2 from the germline V gene are SGHRS and YFSETQ. The CDR3 has 16 amino acids. Trimming pared 0 bases from V and 1 base from J, leaving 12 bases between.

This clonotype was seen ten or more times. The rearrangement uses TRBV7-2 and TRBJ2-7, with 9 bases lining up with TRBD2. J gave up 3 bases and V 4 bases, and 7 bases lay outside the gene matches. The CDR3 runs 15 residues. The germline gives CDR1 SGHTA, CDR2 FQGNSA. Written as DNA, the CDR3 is TGTGCCAGCAGCTCGCTAGCGGGATCCTACTACGAGCAGTACTTC. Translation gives CASSSLAGSYYEQYF.

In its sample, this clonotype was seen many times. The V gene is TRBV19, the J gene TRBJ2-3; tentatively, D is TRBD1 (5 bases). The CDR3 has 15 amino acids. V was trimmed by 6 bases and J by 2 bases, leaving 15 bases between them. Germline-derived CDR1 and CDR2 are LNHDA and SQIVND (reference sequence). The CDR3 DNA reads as TGTGCCAGTAGGCTGCAGACAGCACCCACAGATACGCAGTATTTT. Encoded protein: CASRLQTAPTDTQYF. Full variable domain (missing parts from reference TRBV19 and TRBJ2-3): DGGITQSPKYLFRKEGQNVTLSCEQNLNHDAMYWYRQDPGQGLRLIYYSQIVNDFQKGDIAEGYSVSREKKESFPLTVTSAQKNPTAFYLCASRLQTAPTDTQYFGPGTRLTVL.

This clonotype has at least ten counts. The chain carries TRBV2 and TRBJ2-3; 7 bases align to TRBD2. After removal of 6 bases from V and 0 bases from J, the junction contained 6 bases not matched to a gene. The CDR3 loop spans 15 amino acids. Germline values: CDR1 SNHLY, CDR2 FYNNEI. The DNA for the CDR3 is TGTGCCAGCAGCACCGGGAGGCTAAGCACAGATACGCAGTATTTT. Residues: CASSTGRLSTDTQYF.

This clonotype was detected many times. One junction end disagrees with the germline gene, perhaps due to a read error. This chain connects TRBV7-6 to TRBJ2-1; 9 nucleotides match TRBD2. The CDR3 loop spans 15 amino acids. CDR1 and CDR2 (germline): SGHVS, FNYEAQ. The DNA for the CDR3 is TGTGCCAGCAGCCTAGCGGGACTGAACGACAATGAGCAGTTCTTC. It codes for CASSLAGLNDNEQFF. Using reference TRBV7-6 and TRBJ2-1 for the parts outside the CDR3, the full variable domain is GAGVSQSPRYKVTKRGQDVALRCDPISGHVSLYWYRQALGQGPEFLTYFNYEAQQDKSGLPNDRFSAERPEGSISTLTIQRTEQRDSAMYRCASSLAGLNDNEQFFGPGTRLTVL.

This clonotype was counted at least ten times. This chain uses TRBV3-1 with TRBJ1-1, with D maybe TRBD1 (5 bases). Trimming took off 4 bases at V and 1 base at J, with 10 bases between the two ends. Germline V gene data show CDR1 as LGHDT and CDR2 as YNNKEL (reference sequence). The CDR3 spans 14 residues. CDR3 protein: CASSPTGQNTEAFF. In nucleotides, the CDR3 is TGTGCCAGCAGCCCCACCGGACAGAACACTGAAGCTTTCTTT.

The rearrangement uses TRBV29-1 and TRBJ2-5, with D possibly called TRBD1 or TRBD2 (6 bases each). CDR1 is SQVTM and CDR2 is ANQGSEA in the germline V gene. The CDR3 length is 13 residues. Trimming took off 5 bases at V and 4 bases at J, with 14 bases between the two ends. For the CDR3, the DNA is TGCAGCGTTACTGCAAAGGGGGGAGAGACCCAGTACTTC. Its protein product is CSVTAKGGETQYF.

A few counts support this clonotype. The DNA of the CDR3 is TGCGCCAGCAGCTTGGTAGGAGTCGGAAATAATGAAAAACTGTTTTTT. Protein: CASSLVGVGNNEKLFF. The chain has TRBV5-1 and TRBJ1-4; D not resolved. The V end lost 0 bases, the J end lost 4 bases, and 13 bases lay between the germline ends. CDR3 length: 16 amino acids. Germline-derived CDR1 and CDR2 are SGHRS and YFSETQ.

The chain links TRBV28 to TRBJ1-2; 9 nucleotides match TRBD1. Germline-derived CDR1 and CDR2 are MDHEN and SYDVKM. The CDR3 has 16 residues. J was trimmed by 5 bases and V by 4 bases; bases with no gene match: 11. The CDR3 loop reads CASSWTGVEGGYGYTF. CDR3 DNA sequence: TGTGCCAGCAGTTGGACAGGGGTTGAAGGGGGATATGGCTACACCTTC.

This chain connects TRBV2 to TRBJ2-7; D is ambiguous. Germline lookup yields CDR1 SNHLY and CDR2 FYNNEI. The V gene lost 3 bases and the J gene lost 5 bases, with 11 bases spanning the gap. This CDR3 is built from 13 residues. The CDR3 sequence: CASSDPRVNEQYF. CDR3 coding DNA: TGTGCCAGCAGTGACCCAAGAGTCAACGAGCAGTACTTC.

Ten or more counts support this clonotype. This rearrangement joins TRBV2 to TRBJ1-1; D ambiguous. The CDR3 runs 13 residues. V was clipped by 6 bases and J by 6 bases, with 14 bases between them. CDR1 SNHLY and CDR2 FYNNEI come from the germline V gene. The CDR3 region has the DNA TGTGCCAGCAGAATGGACGGAGGTGCTGAAGCTTTCTTT. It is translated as CASRMDGGAEAFF.

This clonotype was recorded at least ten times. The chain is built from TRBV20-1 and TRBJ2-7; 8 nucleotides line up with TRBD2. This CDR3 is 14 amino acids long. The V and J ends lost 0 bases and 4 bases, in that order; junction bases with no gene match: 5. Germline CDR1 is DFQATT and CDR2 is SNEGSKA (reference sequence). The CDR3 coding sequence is TGCAGTGCTAGAGACGAAACTAGCGGTTACGAGCAGTACTTC. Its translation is CSARDETSGYEQYF.

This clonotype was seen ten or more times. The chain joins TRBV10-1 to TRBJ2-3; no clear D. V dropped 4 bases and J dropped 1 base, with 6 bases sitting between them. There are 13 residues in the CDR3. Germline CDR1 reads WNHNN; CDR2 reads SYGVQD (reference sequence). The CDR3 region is CASSGPGTDTQYF. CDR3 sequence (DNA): TGCGCCAGCAGTGGACCGGGCACAGATACGCAGTATTTT.

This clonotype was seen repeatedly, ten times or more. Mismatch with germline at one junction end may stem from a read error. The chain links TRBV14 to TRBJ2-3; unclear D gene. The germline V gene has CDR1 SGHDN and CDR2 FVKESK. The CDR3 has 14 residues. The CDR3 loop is CASSPTRSTDTQYF. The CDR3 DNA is TGTGCCAGCAGCCCAACGAGGAGCACAGATACACAGTATTTT. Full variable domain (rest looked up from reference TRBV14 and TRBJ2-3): EAGVTQFPSHSVIEKGQTVTLRCDPISGHDNLYWYRRVMGKEIKFLLHFVKESKQDESGMPNNRFLAERTGGTYSTLKVQPAELEDSGVYFCASSPTRSTDTQYFGPGTRLTVL.

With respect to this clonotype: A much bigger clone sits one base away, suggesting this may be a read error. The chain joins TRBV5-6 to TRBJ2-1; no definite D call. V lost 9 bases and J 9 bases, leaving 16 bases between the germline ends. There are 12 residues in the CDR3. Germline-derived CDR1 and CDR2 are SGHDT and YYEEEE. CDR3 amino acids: CATSLGCSEQFF. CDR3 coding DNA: TGTGCCACTTCCCTCGGCTGTTCTGAGCAGTTCTTC.

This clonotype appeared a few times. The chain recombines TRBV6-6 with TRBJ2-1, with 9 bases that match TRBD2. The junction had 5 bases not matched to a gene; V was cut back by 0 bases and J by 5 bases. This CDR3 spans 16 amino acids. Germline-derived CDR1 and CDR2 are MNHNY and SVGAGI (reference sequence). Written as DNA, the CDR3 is TGTGCCAGCAGTTACTCGTCCAGCGGGAGGAACAATGAGCAGTTCTTC. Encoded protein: CASSYSSSGRNNEQFF.

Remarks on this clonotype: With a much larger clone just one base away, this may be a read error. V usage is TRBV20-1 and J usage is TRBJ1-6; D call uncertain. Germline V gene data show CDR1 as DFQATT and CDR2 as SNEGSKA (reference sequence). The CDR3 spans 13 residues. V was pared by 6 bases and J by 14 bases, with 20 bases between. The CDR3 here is CSAPVIRASSLHF. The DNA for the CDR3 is TGCAGTGCCCCCGTTATCCGGGCATCATCCCTCCACTTT.

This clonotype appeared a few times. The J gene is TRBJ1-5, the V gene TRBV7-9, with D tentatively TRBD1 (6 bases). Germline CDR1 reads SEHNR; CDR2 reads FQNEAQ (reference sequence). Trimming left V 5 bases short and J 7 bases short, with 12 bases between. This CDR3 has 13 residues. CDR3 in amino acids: CASSDRTEQPQHF. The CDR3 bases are TGTGCCAGCAGCGACCGGACAGAGCAGCCCCAGCATTTT.

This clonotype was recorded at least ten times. The CDR3 bases are TGTGCCAGCAGCACCAGGTCCACCAAAGAGACCCAGTACTTC. It specifies CASSTRSTKETQYF. The chain combines TRBV28 with TRBJ2-5; no definite D call. V lost 6 bases to trimming and J lost 3 bases, with 14 bases between them. Germline V CDR1 and CDR2: MDHEN, SYDVKM. The CDR3 has 14 residues.

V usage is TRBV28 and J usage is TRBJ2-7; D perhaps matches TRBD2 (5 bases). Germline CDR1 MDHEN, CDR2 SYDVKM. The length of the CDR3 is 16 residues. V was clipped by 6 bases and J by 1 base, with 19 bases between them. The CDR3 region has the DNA TGTGCCAGCAGGGTAGTAATGGCGGGCGATTCCTACGAGCAGTACTTC. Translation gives CASRVVMAGDSYEQYF.